This TCR beta chain derives from a study of blood T cell repertoires in COVID-19. Overall study context: Researchers got acute and convalescent COVID-19 samples from the United States, Italy and Spain.

V shed 5 bases and J shed 7 bases, with 5 bases lying between them. Per the germline V gene, CDR1 is GTSNPN and CDR2 is SVGIG (reference sequence). The CDR3 totals 10 residues. How the authors handled the data: Nucleated cell counts were estimated from reference gene primer amplification. The repertoire was sequenced with immunoSEQ multiplex PCR; TCRdb's copy has only in-frame clones and lacks some. V and J calls and clone size are copied from that table; D and trimming were computed from the DNA. The repertoire holds 200,000 to 300,000 clones, with about 87% as singletons. The sample was peripheral blood. This sequence joins TRBV30 and TRBJ2-2; D gene ambiguous. The receptor was isolated from a woman aged 40 to 50 with acute or convalescent COVID-19. The CDR3 nucleotides are TGTGCCTGGCAAAACGGGGAGCTGTTTTTT. Translating gives CAWQNGELFF.